This T cell receptor (beta chain) was observed in a study of PD-1 blockade in classical Hodgkin lymphoma. Study as a whole: Patients were infused with nivolumab 3 mg/kg every 2 weeks.

Here immunoSEQ multiplex PCR was the method, and the copy in TCRdb shows in-frame clones only, minus some. The sample has 50,000 to 75,000 clones, 75% to 90% seen once. Relapse after autologous stem cell transplantation occurred in every patient, and brentuximab vedotin exposure varied. Study-wide findings and caveats: Among the patients, those starting nivolumab under 1 year after ASCT were excluded. Newly diagnosed patients reportedly trailed healthy donors in baseline TCR diversity. Possible causes of repertoire differences, disease activity or prior therapy, remain undefined.

With respect to this clone: What it binds is not known.

This clonotype originated in a human donor with classical Hodgkin lymphoma. Sample: peripheral blood mononuclear cells (PBMCs), taken at baseline.

The CDR3 DNA follows: TGTGCCACCAGCAGACCTCAGGGGGCGCGGGTTGAAGCTTTCTTT. Translation: CATSRPQGARVEAFF. The rearrangement uses TRBV15 and TRBJ1-1; 8 nucleotides align to TRBD1. Germline V gene sequence: CDR1 LNHNV, CDR2 YYDKDF (reference sequence). V lost 2 bases and J lost 7; bases outside the gene matches: 9. The CDR3 runs to 15 residues.